The clone carrying this T cell receptor beta chain turned up a few times. Its antigen remains unknown. Sequencing targeted expressed TCRB transcripts, as all isolated RNA had been reverse transcribed. Repertoires were generated with immunoSEQ multiplex PCR, while TCRdb's copy carries only in-frame clones and drops some. Counted here are fewer than 350,000 clones, roughly a fifth occurring once; the ten biggest clones make up roughly 0.045%. This sample was taken from a study of beta chain features in type 1 diabetes. Study at large: Sorted cells numbering around 100,000,000 were examined across all samples. Findings and caveats of the study: cDNA-based sequencing might over-represent cells highly expressing TCR. HLA effects on TCRB rearrangement stayed unresolved here.

This CDR3 comprises 14 residues. Germline V lookup: CDR1 GTSNPN, CDR2 SVGIG (reference sequence). Trimming stripped 3 bases from V and 4 bases from J, with 15 bases between. The sequence was obtained from a woman younger than 30 in good health. The genes are TRBV30 and TRBJ1-2, with TRBD1 as a possible D gene (6 bases). Sequencing was carried out using naive CD4+ T cells from blood. Written as DNA, the CDR3 is TGTGCCTGGAGCGCGTCAGGGGTGGTCTATGGCTACACCTTC. Protein sequence: CAWSASGVVYGYTF.